This T cell receptor (beta chain) originates from a study of CD8+ T cells in alopecia areata. Germline V CDR1 and CDR2: LNHDA, SQIVND (reference sequence). Deletions cut 7 bases from V and 4 bases from J, with 13 bases between. The CDR3 sequence is 13 residues long. As to treatment: oral pan-JAK inhibitor, 5-10 mg twice daily. After isolation, RNA underwent reverse transcription to generate cDNA as the sequencing template. Profiling relied on immunoSEQ multiplex PCR, and the TCRdb table lists in-frame clones only, not all of them. The sample consists of roughly 200,000 clones, roughly 50% of them appearing once.

This chain links TRBV19 with TRBJ1-1; D gene uncertain. This TCR was sampled from a human donor with alopecia areata. The specimen comprised CD8+ T cells sorted from blood, sampled at week 24, from a patient treated with tofacitinib. Here the CDR3 reads CASIEGGTTEAFF. The CDR3 DNA reads as TGTGCCAGTATTGAGGGTGGTACCACTGAAGCTTTCTTT. The full variable domain, in which reference TRBV19 and TRBJ1-1 provide the parts outside the CDR3, is DGGITQSPKYLFRKEGQNVTLSCEQNLNHDAMYWYRQDPGQGLRLIYYSQIVNDFQKGDIAEGYSVSREKKESFPLTVTSAQKNPTAFYLCASIEGGTTEAFFGQGTRLTVV.